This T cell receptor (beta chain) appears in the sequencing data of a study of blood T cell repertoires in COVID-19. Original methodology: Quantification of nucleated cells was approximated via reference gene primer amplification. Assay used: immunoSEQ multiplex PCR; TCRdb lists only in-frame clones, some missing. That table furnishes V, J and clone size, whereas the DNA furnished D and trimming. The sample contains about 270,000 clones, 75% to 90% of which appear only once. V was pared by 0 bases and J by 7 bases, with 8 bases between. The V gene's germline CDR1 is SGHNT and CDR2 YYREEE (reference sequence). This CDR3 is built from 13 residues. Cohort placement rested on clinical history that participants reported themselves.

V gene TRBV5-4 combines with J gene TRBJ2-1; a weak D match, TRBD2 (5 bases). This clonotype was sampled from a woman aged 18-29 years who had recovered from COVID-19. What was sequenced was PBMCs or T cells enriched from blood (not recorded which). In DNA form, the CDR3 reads TGTGCCAGCAGCTTGGACTTAGCGAATGAGCAGTTCTTC. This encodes CASSLDLANEQFF.